A single sample gave rise to the 2 T cell receptor beta chains below, sequenced in a study of CD8 T cell repertoires and HIV-1 epitope variants. These TCRs' antigens remain unknown. Measured with immunoSEQ multiplex PCR; TCRdb has only the in-frame clones, and not every one. The profile shows approximately 6,300 clones, 60% to 70% of them singletons. Source material: cultured CD8+ T cells derived from PBMCs. These TCRs come from a male donor with HIV.

The J gene is TRBJ1-1, the V gene TRBV6-6; possible D gene TRBD1, 6 bases. Germline loops: CDR1 MNHNY, CDR2 SVGAGI (reference sequence). The V and J ends lost 0 bases and 4 bases respectively, with 15 bases between them. The CDR3 is made up of 16 amino acids. The DNA for the CDR3 is TGTGCCAGCAGTTACTCCCTCGAGGGGGGGTCCACTGAAGCTTTCTTT. Protein product: CASSYSLEGGSTEAFF.

This chain links TRBV13 with TRBJ2-5; 9 nucleotides align to TRBD1. Germline loops: CDR1 PRHDT, CDR2 FYEKMQ (reference sequence). CDR3 length: 14 amino acids. V lost 5 bases, J lost 5 bases, and 6 bases stayed unmatched. CDR3 sequence (DNA): TGTGCCAGCAGCCGGAGGACAGGGGCGGAGACCCAGTACTTC. Its protein product is CASSRRTGAETQYF.